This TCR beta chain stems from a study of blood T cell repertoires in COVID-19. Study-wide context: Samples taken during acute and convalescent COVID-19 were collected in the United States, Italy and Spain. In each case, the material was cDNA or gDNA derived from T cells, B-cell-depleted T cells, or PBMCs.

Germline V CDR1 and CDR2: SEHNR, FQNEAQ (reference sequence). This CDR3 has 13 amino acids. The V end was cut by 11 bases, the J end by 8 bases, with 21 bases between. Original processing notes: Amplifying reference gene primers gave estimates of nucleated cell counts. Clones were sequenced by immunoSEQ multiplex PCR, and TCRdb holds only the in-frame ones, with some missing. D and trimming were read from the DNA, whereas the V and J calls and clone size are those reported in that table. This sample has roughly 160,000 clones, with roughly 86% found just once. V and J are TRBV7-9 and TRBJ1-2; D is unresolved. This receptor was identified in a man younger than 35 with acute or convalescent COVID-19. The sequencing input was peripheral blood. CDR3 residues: CADDGGPGSGYTF. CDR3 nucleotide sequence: TGTGCCGATGATGGAGGCCCGGGGAGCGGCTACACCTTC.